The 21 T cell receptor beta chains below were found in one sample sequenced in a study of blood T cell repertoires in COVID-19 (dated by TCRdb to about 2020). Library preparation used the immunoSEQ multiplex PCR assay. TCRdb holds this immuneACCESS table with in-frame rearrangements only. Some clones are missing; in checked studies, unresolved V genes explain under half, and the rest has no known cause. For this sample the table gives about 190,000 clones, of which 70% to 85% were detected only once. The leading ten clones occupy approximately 4.7% of the sample. The sample taken for sequencing was PBMCs or T cells enriched from blood (not recorded which). These receptors were taken from a woman aged 55-69 years with acute COVID-19.

This clone was recorded once. The gene calls are TRBV6-5 and TRBJ2-3; no definite D call. V was clipped by 6 bases and J by 13 bases, with 11 bases between them. The CDR3 is 10 amino acids. The V gene's germline CDR1 is MNHEY and CDR2 SVGAGI. CDR3 sequence: CASRSSLEYF. CDR3 DNA sequence: TGTGCCAGCAGGTCAAGTCTAGAGTATTTT.

This clone was observed once. The chain carries TRBV7-2 and TRBJ1-5; D remains ambiguous. CDR1 and CDR2 (germline): SGHTA, FQGNSA. V was trimmed by 6 bases and J by 0 bases, leaving 15 bases between them. The CDR3 runs 16 residues. The CDR3 coding sequence is TGTGCCAGCAGGCGGGCCGTGGGATCTAGCAATCAGCCCCAGCATTTT. Amino acid sequence: CASRRAVGSSNQPQHF.

The chain links TRBV27 to TRBJ2-7, with 10 positions matching TRBD1. V lost 3 bases and J lost 2; bases outside the gene matches: 10. Germline V gene sequence: CDR1 MNHEY, CDR2 SMNVEV (reference sequence). The length of the CDR3 is 17 residues. The CDR3 region is CASSFSVLGTGAYEQYF. The CDR3 nucleotides read TGTGCCAGCAGTTTTTCGGTACTCGGGACAGGGGCCTACGAGCAGTACTTC.

The V gene is TRBV10-3, the J gene TRBJ2-7, with D unresolved. Deletions cut 3 bases from V and 9 bases from J, with 15 bases between. Germline V CDR1 and CDR2: ENHRY, SYGVKD. The CDR3 covers 13 residues. CDR3 DNA sequence: TGTGCCATCAGTGATTCGAGAACACCGGGGCAGTACGTC. Its translation is CAISDSRTPGQYV.

A few counts support this clone. The rearrangement links TRBV7-8 to TRBJ2-2, with D possibly matching TRBD1 (6 bases). Per germline, CDR1 SGHVS and CDR2 FQNEAQ. This CDR3 comprises 15 residues. Trimming removed 5 bases from V and 6 bases from J, with 16 bases in between. CDR3 DNA: TGTGCCAGCAGCAACAGGGAAGAGATCCCCGGGGAGCTGTTTTTT. It codes for CASSNREEIPGELFF.

The chain has TRBV10-3 and TRBJ2-6; 8 bases agree with TRBD2. The V gene end was trimmed by 6 bases and the J gene end by 0 bases; junction bases not matched to a gene: 7. Germline CDR1 reads ENHRY; CDR2 reads SYGVKD. The CDR3 totals 17 residues. The CDR3 sequence: CAISLGRGSSGANVLTF. Here the CDR3 DNA reads TGTGCCATCAGCCTCGGGAGGGGGAGCTCTGGGGCCAACGTCCTGACTTTC.

V gene TRBV7-2 combines with J gene TRBJ1-5; tentatively, D is TRBD1 (6 bases). Trimming shortened V by 1 base and J by 1 base, and 8 bases separated the two germline ends. The CDR3 is made up of 15 amino acids. The V gene's germline CDR1 is SGHTA and CDR2 FQGNSA. CDR3 coding DNA: TGTGCCAGCAGCTTAGGGGGGCAGAGCAATCAGCCCCAGCATTTT. Translating gives CASSLGGQSNQPQHF.

The genes are TRBV4-3 and TRBJ1-6; 8 bases agree with TRBD1. CDR3 length: 14 residues. The J segment lost 10 bases and the V segment lost 0 bases, leaving 2 bases of the junction unmatched. Germline CDR1 LGHNA, CDR2 YSLEER. CDR3 sequence: CASSQDGQGSPLHF. CDR3 DNA: TGCGCCAGCAGCCAAGATGGACAGGGCTCACCCCTCCACTTT.

The chain recombines TRBV7-7 with TRBJ2-2, with TRBD2 matching 9 bases. The trim removed 5 bases at V and 1 base at J, leaving 8 bases unmatched. CDR3 length: 17 residues. From germline, CDR1 is SSHAT and CDR2 FNYEAQ (reference sequence). The DNA for the CDR3 is TGTGCCAGCAGCGCATTCCTAGCGGGGTGGAACACCGGGGAGCTGTTTTTT. Its protein is CASSAFLAGWNTGELFF.

This clone was seen just once. V and J are TRBV5-1 and TRBJ2-3, with a possible D match to TRBD1 (6 bases). V lost 6 bases, J lost 4 bases, and 18 bases lay in between. The CDR3 runs to 15 residues. CDR1 is SGHRS, CDR2 YFSETQ, per germline. The CDR3 spells CASNGGVQVSDTQYF. The CDR3 nucleotides read TGCGCCAGCAATGGGGGCGTCCAAGTTTCAGATACGCAGTATTTT.

The J gene is TRBJ1-1, the V gene TRBV7-6, with D possibly matching TRBD1 (5 bases). This CDR3 has 16 residues. The ends were cut back, 3 bases at V and 0 bases at J, with 14 bases in the middle. Germline assignment: CDR1 SGHVS and CDR2 FNYEAQ. CDR3 sequence: CASSFSAGTVNTEAFF. DNA of the CDR3: TGTGCCAGCAGCTTTTCGGCGGGGACGGTGAACACTGAAGCTTTCTTT.

The chain has TRBV18 and TRBJ1-4; the D is unclear. CDR3 length equals 13 residues. The germline CDR1 and CDR2 sequences are KGHSH and LQKENI. Trimming shortened V by 2 bases and J by 11 bases, and 12 bases separated the two germline ends. CDR3 coding DNA: TGTGCCAGCTCACCAGGGGAGCATGGGAAACTGTTTTTT. It encodes CASSPGEHGKLFF.

The chain couples TRBV5-4 to TRBJ2-6, with TRBD2 matching over 11 bases. The germline CDR1 and CDR2 sequences are SGHNT and YYREEE (reference sequence). The CDR3 is 19 amino acids. The J segment lost 4 bases and the V segment lost 2 bases, leaving 11 bases of the junction unmatched. The CDR3 bases are TGTGCCAGCAGCTTCGGTCGGACTAGCGGGCGCGTCGGGGCCAACGTCCTGACTTTC. It translates to CASSFGRTSGRVGANVLTF.

J is TRBJ1-6 and V is TRBV6-5, with TRBD1 matching 7 bases. V lost 5 bases and J lost 10; bases outside the gene matches: 8. CDR1 is MNHEY, CDR2 SVGAGI, per germline. The CDR3 has 14 amino acids. The CDR3 reads CASSPGQTNSPLHF. The CDR3 nucleotides are TGTGCCAGCAGTCCGGGACAGACAAACTCACCCCTCCACTTT.

This clone has more than one count but fewer than ten. The CDR3 DNA reads as TGCGCCAGCAGCCTGGCGGGCGGGAGAAGGACTTCGGATGAGCAGTTCTTC. Amino acids: CASSLAGGRRTSDEQFF. V gene TRBV5-1 combines with J gene TRBJ2-1; 7 bases agree with TRBD2. The length of the CDR3 is 17 residues. V lost 4 bases and J lost 8; bases outside the gene matches: 18. Germline lookup yields CDR1 SGHRS and CDR2 YFSETQ. The variable domain in full, with the rest retrieved from reference TRBV5-1 and TRBJ2-1, is KAGVTQTPRYLIKTRGQQVTLSCSPISGHRSVSWYQQTPGQGLQFLFEYFSETQRNKGNFPGRFSGRQFSNSRSEMNVSTLELGDSALYLCASSLAGGRRTSDEQFFGPGTRLTVL.

This clone appeared a single time. CDR3 sequence (DNA): TGTGCCAGCAGCGTAGCTACAGGGAAGGGCACTGAAGCTTTCTTT. It translates to CASSVATGKGTEAFF. J is TRBJ1-1 and V is TRBV9, with D tentatively TRBD1 (6 bases). CDR1 and CDR2 (germline): SGDLS, YYNGEE. The CDR3 sequence is 15 residues long. Trimming pared 0 bases from V and 4 bases from J, leaving 13 bases between.

This clone came up once. The CDR3 region is CAWGRVRTGQLFF. For the CDR3, the DNA is TGTGCCTGGGGGAGAGTCCGCACTGGGCAACTGTTTTTT. The chain has TRBV30 and TRBJ1-4; D remains ambiguous. V was pared by 5 bases and J by 12 bases, with 19 bases between. Germline assignment: CDR1 GTSNPN and CDR2 SVGIG (reference sequence). The CDR3 sequence is 13 residues long.

The chain employs TRBV10-1 and TRBJ2-3; tentatively, D is TRBD1 (5 bases). The CDR3 extends over 15 amino acids. Germline CDR1 reads WNHNN; CDR2 reads SYGVQD (reference sequence). The V end was cut by 0 bases, the J end by 0 bases, with 7 bases between. DNA of the CDR3: TGCGCCAGCAGTGAGTCAGGGGAAAGCACAGATACGCAGTATTTT. Translating it yields CASSESGESTDTQYF.

V gene TRBV9 combines with J gene TRBJ1-2; D uncertain. The V gene lost 0 bases and the J gene lost 4 bases, with 19 bases spanning the gap. Germline lookup yields CDR1 SGDLS and CDR2 YYNGEE. CDR3 size: 17 residues. DNA for the CDR3: TGTGCCAGCAGCGTAGTGGCCCGGACCGCCGGGAGCTATGGCTACACCTTC. This translates into CASSVVARTAGSYGYTF.

The chain combines TRBV9 with TRBJ1-2; 8 bases match TRBD1. The CDR3 loop spans 13 amino acids. With V trimmed by 3 bases and J by 6 bases, 4 bases remained unmatched. The germline CDR1 and CDR2 sequences are SGDLS and YYNGEE. The CDR3 loop is CASSASTGDGYTF. CDR3 bases: TGTGCCAGCAGCGCCTCGACAGGGGATGGCTACACCTTC.

The chain has TRBV30 and TRBJ1-2; a weak D match, TRBD1 (6 bases). Looked up from germline, CDR1 is GTSNPN and CDR2 is SVGIG (reference sequence). V dropped 2 bases and J dropped 12 bases, with 13 bases sitting between them. The length of the CDR3 is 11 residues. This CDR3 reads CAWSWGGPNTF. DNA of the CDR3: TGTGCCTGGAGTTGGGGGGGGCCTAACACCTTC. Complete variable domain (other parts from reference TRBV30 and TRBJ1-2): SQTIHQWPATLVQPVGSPLSLECTVEGTSNPNLYWYRQAAGRGLQLLFYSVGIGQISSEVPQNLSASRPQDRQFILSSKKLLLSDSGFYLCAWSWGGPNTFGSGTRLTVV.